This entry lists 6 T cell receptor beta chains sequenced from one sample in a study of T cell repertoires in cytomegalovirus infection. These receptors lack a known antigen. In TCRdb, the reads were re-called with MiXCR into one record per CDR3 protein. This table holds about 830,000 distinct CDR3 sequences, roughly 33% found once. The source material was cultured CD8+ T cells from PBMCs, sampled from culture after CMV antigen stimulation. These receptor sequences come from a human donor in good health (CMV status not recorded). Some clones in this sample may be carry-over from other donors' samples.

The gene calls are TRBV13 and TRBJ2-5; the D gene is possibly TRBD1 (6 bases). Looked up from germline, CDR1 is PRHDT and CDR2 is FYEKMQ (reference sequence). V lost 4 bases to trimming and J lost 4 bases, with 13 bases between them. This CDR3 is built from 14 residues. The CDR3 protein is CASSWGTGTETQYF. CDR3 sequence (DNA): TGTGCCAGCAGCTGGGGTACAGGGACAGAGACCCAGTACTTC.

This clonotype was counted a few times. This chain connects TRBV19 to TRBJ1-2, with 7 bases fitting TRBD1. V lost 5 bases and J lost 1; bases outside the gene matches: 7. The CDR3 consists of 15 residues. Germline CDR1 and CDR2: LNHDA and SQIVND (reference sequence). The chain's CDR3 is CASSSRQGVNYGYTF. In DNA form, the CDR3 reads TGTGCCAGTAGTTCTCGACAGGGCGTTAACTATGGCTACACCTTC.

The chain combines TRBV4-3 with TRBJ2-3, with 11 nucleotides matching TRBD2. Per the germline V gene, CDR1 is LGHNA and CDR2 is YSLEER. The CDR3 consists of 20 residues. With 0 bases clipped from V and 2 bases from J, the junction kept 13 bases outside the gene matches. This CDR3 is CASSQDRASGGPDTTDTQYF. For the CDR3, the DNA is TGCGCCAGCAGCCAAGACAGGGCTAGCGGGGGGCCAGATACCACAGATACGCAGTATTTT.

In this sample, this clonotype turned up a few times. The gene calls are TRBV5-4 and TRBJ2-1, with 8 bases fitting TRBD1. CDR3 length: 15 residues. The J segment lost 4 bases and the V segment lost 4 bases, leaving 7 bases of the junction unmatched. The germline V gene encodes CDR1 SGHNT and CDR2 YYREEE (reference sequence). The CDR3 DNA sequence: TGTGCCAGCAGCCCATACCAGGGGGCGTACAATGAGCAGTTCTTC. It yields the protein CASSPYQGAYNEQFF.

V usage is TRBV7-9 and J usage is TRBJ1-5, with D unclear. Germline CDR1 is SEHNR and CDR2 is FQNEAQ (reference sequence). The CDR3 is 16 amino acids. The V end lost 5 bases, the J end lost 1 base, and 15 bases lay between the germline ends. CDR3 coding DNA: TGTGCCAGCAGCGGAAACCGACTGGAAAGCAATCAGCCCCAGCATTTT. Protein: CASSGNRLESNQPQHF. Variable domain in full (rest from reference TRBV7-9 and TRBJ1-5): DTGVSQNPRHKITKRGQNVTFRCDPISEHNRLYWYRQTLGQGPEFLTYFQNEAQLEKSRLLSDRFSAERPKGSFSTLEIQRTEQGDSAMYLCASSGNRLESNQPQHFGDGTRLSIL.

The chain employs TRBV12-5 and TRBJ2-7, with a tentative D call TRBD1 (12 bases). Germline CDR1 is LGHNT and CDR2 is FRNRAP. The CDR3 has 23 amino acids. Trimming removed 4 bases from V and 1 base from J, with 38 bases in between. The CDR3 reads CASGSRRDRGRVRTSGSSYEQYV. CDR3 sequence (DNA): TGTGCTAGTGGTTCCCGCCGGGACAGGGGGCGGGTGAGGACTAGCGGGTCGTCCTACGAGCAGTACGTC.